These 17 T cell receptor beta chains were all obtained from the same sample, sequenced in a study of vaccination effects on CD4 cells after COVID-19 (dated by TCRdb to between 2021 and 2023). The ViraFEST assay stimulated PBMC with viral peptide pools and then used TCR sequencing to identify antigen-specific CD4+ T cell clonotypes by expansion. After around 11 days of culture, CD4+ T cells were isolated with the EasySep CD4+ T cell isolation kit. Convalescent patients had PCR-confirmed SARS-CoV-2 infection between March and December 2020, before Alpha, Beta and Delta variants emerged in the United States. Their recognized antigens are unknown. The library relied on the immunoSEQ multiplex PCR assay. TCRdb re-hosts the immuneACCESS table, in-frame sequences only. Its copies lack some clones; in the studies checked, an unresolved V gene accounts for under half of them, and the cause for the rest is not known. The table for this sample lists roughly 70,000 clones; about 69% of them were counted only once. Clones ranked in the top ten supply less than 6.5% of the sample.

The source was CD4+ T cells from PBMCs cultured with HIV peptides, collected before COVID-19 vaccination. The label giving this sample's cell subset or site can be read as: HIV-1 Nef peptide pool negative control/reference culture. These TCRs come from a human donor who had a prior SARS-CoV-2 infection.

The V call is TRBV7-2, the J call TRBJ1-2; the D is unclear. With 5 bases removed from V and 4 bases from J, the gap between germline ends came to 14 bases. CDR1 and CDR2 (germline): SGHTA, FQGNSA. This CDR3 is built from 14 residues. CDR3 loop: CASSPQAVPYGYTF. CDR3 bases: TGTGCCAGCAGCCCCCAGGCGGTCCCCTATGGCTACACCTTC.

The rearrangement joins TRBV5-4 to TRBJ1-2; the match to TRBD1 covers 9 bases. V shed 2 bases, J shed 3 bases, and the junction held 8 bases outside the gene matches. The CDR3 totals 16 residues. CDR1 SGHNT and CDR2 YYREEE come from the germline V gene (reference sequence). The CDR3 here is CASSLGTGLPYYGYTF. As DNA, the CDR3 is TGTGCCAGCAGCTTAGGGACAGGGCTTCCGTACTATGGCTACACCTTC.

The chain combines TRBV25-1 with TRBJ2-2; TRBD1 matches 7 bases. Unmatched junction bases numbered 7, after V lost 6 bases and J lost 3 bases. CDR3 length equals 15 residues. Germline assignment: CDR1 MGHDK and CDR2 SYGVNS. CDR3 amino acids: CASRDNRGYTGELFF. CDR3 DNA: TGTGCCAGCAGGGACAACAGGGGTTACACCGGGGAGCTGTTTTTT.

V gene TRBV2 combines with J gene TRBJ1-5; D possibly corresponds to TRBD1 (6 bases). The V and J ends lost 10 bases and 5 bases respectively, with 15 bases between them. Germline V gene lookup returns CDR1 SNHLY and CDR2 FYNNEI. The CDR3 sequence is 13 residues long. CDR3 residues: CATGAEIDQPQHF. The CDR3 DNA is TGTGCCACGGGGGCAGAGATCGATCAGCCCCAGCATTTT.

The V gene is TRBV7-8, the J gene TRBJ2-5, with 8 bases matching TRBD1. V lost 2 bases to trimming and J lost 2 bases; unmatched junction nucleotides: 16. The CDR3 spans 19 residues. In germline, CDR1 is SGHVS, CDR2 FQNEAQ. In DNA, the CDR3 is TGTGCCAGCAGCTTATTCCGGTGGGACAGGCGTAAATTACAAGAGACCCAGTACTTC. Residues: CASSLFRWDRRKLQETQYF.

This chain links TRBV5-1 with TRBJ2-5, with no clear D. V gave up 0 bases and J gave up 2 bases, with 2 bases separating them. CDR1 is SGHRS and CDR2 is YFSETQ in the germline V gene. The CDR3 extends over 12 amino acids. Written as DNA, the CDR3 is TGCGCCAGCAGCTTGGGACAAGAGACCCAGTACTTC. Translating it yields CASSLGQETQYF.

The rearrangement links TRBV19 to TRBJ1-6; tentative D call: TRBD1 (6 bases). CDR1 is LNHDA and CDR2 is SQIVND in the germline V gene (reference sequence). The CDR3 has 18 residues. V lost 1 base, J lost 8 bases, and 21 bases lay in between. In DNA form, the CDR3 reads TGTGCCAGTAGTATAGTTGGTGCGCTTGGGGAGGGGGATTCACCCCTCCACTTT. This translates into CASSIVGALGEGDSPLHF.

The chain couples TRBV5-1 to TRBJ2-3; 7 nucleotides match TRBD1. Germline values: CDR1 SGHRS, CDR2 YFSETQ. The CDR3 runs to 12 residues. Trimming removed 1 base from V and 9 bases from J; junction bases left unmatched: 2. CDR3 in amino acids: CASSLQGDTQYF. The CDR3 DNA is TGCGCCAGCAGCTTGCAGGGGGACACGCAGTATTTT.

This clone came up once. The rearrangement joins TRBV19 to TRBJ2-3; D remains ambiguous. Germline V gene sequence: CDR1 LNHDA, CDR2 SQIVND (reference sequence). The CDR3 extends over 14 amino acids. V gave up 1 base and J gave up 1 base, with 6 bases separating them. CDR3 nucleotides: TGTGCCAGTAGTATAGGTAGGGGCACAGATACGCAGTATTTT. Amino acids: CASSIGRGTDTQYF.

This chain connects TRBV2 to TRBJ1-3; no reliable D call. Germline CDR1 and CDR2: SNHLY and FYNNEI. This CDR3 is built from 13 residues. V lost 4 bases and J 0 bases, leaving 4 bases between the germline ends. The chain's CDR3 is CASSGDSGNTIYF. CDR3 nucleotide sequence: TGTGCCAGCAGTGGGGACTCTGGAAACACCATATATTTT.

This clone was detected only a few times. For the CDR3, the DNA is TGTGCCAGCAGCGGGTCGCTCTATGGCTACACCTTC. Translated: CASSGSLYGYTF. The gene calls are TRBV7-9 and TRBJ1-2; D remains ambiguous. Germline V gene lookup returns CDR1 SEHNR and CDR2 FQNEAQ (reference sequence). Between the trimmed V and J ends, which lost 5 bases and 4 bases, there was a span of 8 bases. The CDR3 has 12 residues.

The V gene is TRBV5-1, the J gene TRBJ2-7; no clear D gene. The germline V and J ends were trimmed by 0 bases and 9 bases, with 22 bases remaining between them. From germline, CDR1 is SGHRS and CDR2 YFSETQ. CDR3 size: 16 residues. This CDR3 is CASSLAGQASQSGQYF. The CDR3 DNA follows: TGCGCCAGCAGCTTGGCCGGCCAGGCCTCCCAGAGTGGGCAGTACTTC. The full variable domain, completed using reference TRBV5-1 and TRBJ2-7, is KAGVTQTPRYLIKTRGQQVTLSCSPISGHRSVSWYQQTPGQGLQFLFEYFSETQRNKGNFPGRFSGRQFSNSRSEMNVSTLELGDSALYLCASSLAGQASQSGQYFGPGTRLTVT.

The CDR3 loop reads CATSEPTGGVETQYF. The CDR3 DNA reads as TGTGCCACCAGTGAACCCACAGGGGGCGTAGAGACCCAGTACTTC. The rearrangement links TRBV24-1 to TRBJ2-5; TRBD1 agrees at 9 bases. CDR3 length: 15 amino acids. After removal of 4 bases from V and 4 bases from J, the junction contained 6 bases not matched to a gene. Germline V gene sequence: CDR1 KGHDR, CDR2 SFDVKD.

This chain connects TRBV6-5 to TRBJ2-5; no clear D gene. Between the trimmed V and J ends, which lost 2 bases and 4 bases, there was a span of 2 bases. The germline V gene has CDR1 MNHEY and CDR2 SVGAGI. The CDR3 runs 11 residues. The CDR3 DNA follows: TGTGCCAGCAGTTACGGAGAGACCCAGTACTTC. Translating it yields CASSYGETQYF.

The V call is TRBV2, the J call TRBJ1-1, with D hard to call. The V gene lost 4 bases and the J gene lost 1 base, with 7 bases spanning the gap. The CDR3 extends over 13 amino acids. The germline gives CDR1 SNHLY, CDR2 FYNNEI. The CDR3 nucleotides are TGTGCCAGCAGTGTAATGGGGAACACTGAAGCTTTCTTT. Encoded protein: CASSVMGNTEAFF.

V and J are TRBV11-1 and TRBJ1-4; D call uncertain. V was shortened by 5 bases and J by 0 bases, with 10 bases between the two germline ends. Germline values: CDR1 SGHAT, CDR2 FQDESV (reference sequence). This CDR3 is built from 15 residues. CDR3 sequence reads: CASSRGRTTNEKLFF. As DNA, the CDR3 is TGTGCCAGCAGCCGAGGGCGCACAACTAATGAAAAACTGTTTTTT. The full variable domain, rest sourced from reference TRBV11-1 and TRBJ1-4, is EAEVAQSPRYKITEKSQAVAFWCDPISGHATLYWYRQILGQGPELLVQFQDESVVDDSQLPKDRFSAERLKGVDSTLKIQPAELGDSAMYLCASSRGRTTNEKLFFGSGTQLSVL.

This chain joins TRBV5-4 and TRBJ2-7, with D perhaps given as TRBD1 or TRBD2 (5 bases each). This CDR3 contains 14 residues. Trimming took off 2 bases at V and 4 bases at J, with 13 bases between the two ends. Germline CDR1 SGHNT, CDR2 YYREEE (reference sequence). In DNA form, the CDR3 reads TGTGCCAGCAGCTTCCAGGGTGGGGGATACGAGCAGTACTTC. Amino acids: CASSFQGGGYEQYF.